This section outlines one T cell receptor beta chain sequence together with its context. Its target is not known. The germline gives CDR1 SGHRS, CDR2 YFSETQ. The CDR3 totals 17 residues. J was trimmed by 1 base and V by 1 base; bases with no gene match: 11. As defined, naive CD8 cells were CD45RO-negative and positively selected for CCR7, with terminally differentiated effector memory CD45RA+ cells excluded. Adult donors, all healthy and HIV-negative, had no recent acute infections or vaccinations. The data stem from a study of shared clonotypes between healthy human individuals. Produced via immunoSEQ multiplex PCR; TCRdb's table is partial and in-frame only. This table holds about 2.1 million clones, 90% to 95% found once. Broader study findings: In this cohort, only blood was sampled, and tissue repertoires likely differ. Read depth was anticipated to influence clonotype sharing among donors. It was the few donors that limited the genetic and exposure-history diversity represented.

This rearrangement joins TRBV5-1 to TRBJ2-7; 7 bases match TRBD2. Sequenced input: naive CD8+ T cells from PBMCs. This TCR was recovered from a man between 18 and 29 years old in good health. Some clones in this sample may be carry-over from other donors' samples. CDR3 residues: CASSLKNQRGLSYEQYF. The CDR3 coding sequence is TGCGCCAGCAGCTTGAAGAATCAGAGGGGACTATCCTACGAGCAGTACTTC.